A single sample gave rise to the 7 T cell receptor beta chains below, sequenced in a study of blood T cell repertoires in COVID-19. The data were produced by immunoSEQ multiplex PCR, yet TCRdb's version contains in-frame clones alone and is incomplete. The top ten clones hold roughly 6.2% of a sample with 110,000 or so clones, 60% to 85% of them seen once. The material sequenced was peripheral blood. The origin of the receptors is a man aged 70-80 years with acute or convalescent COVID-19.

This clone appeared a single time. Here the CDR3 omits its conserved ending phenylalanine or tryptophan, so a read error is the likely source. No DNA is shown, since the ends of the CDR3 on it are uncertain; the CDR3 is the one TCRdb lists. This rearrangement joins TRBV6-5 to TRBJ1-2; no check of the table's D call, TRBD1, against the DNA was made. Including both end residues, the CDR3 is 11 amino acids long. Germline V gene lookup returns CDR1 MNHEY and CDR2 SVGAGI. This CDR3 is CASNLRDRSTI.

V and J are TRBV30 and TRBJ1-3; D is ambiguous. This CDR3 is built from 13 residues. Germline loops: CDR1 GTSNPN, CDR2 SVGIG (reference sequence). V dropped 0 bases and J dropped 5 bases, with 8 bases sitting between them. The CDR3 bases are TGTGCCTGGAGTGTGTCGGGTAGAAACACCATATATTTT. Translating it yields CAWSVSGRNTIYF.

This chain links TRBV11-2 with TRBJ2-3, with 11 bases that match TRBD2. Trimming cost V 0 bases and J 8 bases; bases outside gene matches: 16. The CDR3 totals 19 residues. Germline V CDR1 and CDR2: SGHAT, FQNNGV. The CDR3 loop is CASSLDPPLAGAAKATQYF. The CDR3 nucleotides are TGTGCCAGCAGCTTAGATCCCCCACTAGCGGGGGCTGCCAAGGCTACGCAGTATTTT.

The V call is TRBV6-6, the J call TRBJ1-3; D is ambiguous. The CDR3 is 14 residues long. Looked up from germline, CDR1 is MNHNY and CDR2 is SVGAGI (reference sequence). V lost 4 bases, J lost 4 bases, and 11 bases lay in between. The CDR3 region is CASSSIDRGNTIYF. As DNA, the CDR3 is TGTGCCAGCAGTTCCATTGATCGGGGAAACACCATATATTTT.

This chain joins TRBV7-2 and TRBJ1-1; 9 bases line up with TRBD1. CDR3 length: 13 residues. Germline lookup yields CDR1 SGHTA and CDR2 FQGNSA. The V gene end was trimmed by 6 bases and the J gene end by 4 bases; junction bases not matched to a gene: 3. The CDR3 is CASSTTGGTEAFF. The CDR3 bases are TGTGCCAGCAGTACGACAGGGGGCACTGAAGCTTTCTTT.

The chain employs TRBV12-3 or TRBV12-4 and TRBJ1-3, with 8 nucleotides matching TRBD1. The CDR3 length is 13 residues. V was clipped by 6 bases and J by 6 bases; unmatched bases: 4. Written as DNA, the CDR3 is TGTGCCAGCAGCCCGACAGGGGCAAACACCATATATTTT. This gives the protein CASSPTGANTIYF.

This clone was counted between two and nine times. The rearrangement links TRBV6-6 to TRBJ2-7, with TRBD2 identical over 12 bases. This CDR3 is built from 16 residues. J was trimmed by 4 bases and V by 4 bases; bases with no gene match: 8. Germline CDR1 is MNHNY and CDR2 is SVGAGI (reference sequence). In DNA, the CDR3 is TGTGCCAGCAGTTCATTAGGACTAGCGGGATTATACGAGCAGTACTTC. Translated, it gives CASSSLGLAGLYEQYF.